One sample yielded the 6 T cell receptor beta chains listed below, sequenced in a study of graft-versus-host responses after intestinal transplantation. Sequenced by immunoSEQ multiplex PCR; TCRdb stores in-frame clones only, minus some. Among under 20,000 clones, 25% to 40% were seen once, and the ten largest hold about 4%. The starting material was alloreactive CD4+ T cells from a mixed lymphocyte reaction culture, obtained before intestinal transplant. Subset in this sample: CFSE-low proliferating T cells sorted from approximately 6-day pre-transplant mixed lymphocyte reaction (GvH or HvG direction). These TCRs come from a human patient who received an intestinal transplant.

This clone was counted between two and nine times. This chain uses TRBV7-9 with TRBJ2-5; maybe TRBD2 (5 bases). Germline CDR1 and CDR2: SEHNR and FQNEAQ (reference sequence). The CDR3 sequence is 11 residues long. Deletions cut 6 bases from V and 5 bases from J, with 7 bases between. The CDR3 region has the DNA TGTGCCAGCAGTAGGACTGAGACCCAGTACTTC. This translates into CASSRTETQYF.

This clone was detected only a few times. V usage is TRBV6-6 and J usage is TRBJ1-2; 7 nucleotides match TRBD1. Germline loops: CDR1 MNHNY, CDR2 SVGAGI (reference sequence). The length of the CDR3 is 13 residues. V shed 5 bases and J 8 bases; nucleotides not matched to a gene: 8. CDR3 loop: CASSLSTGTGYTF. The CDR3 DNA reads TGTGCCAGCAGTCTCTCGACAGGGACGGGCTACACCTTC.

V gene TRBV6-6 combines with J gene TRBJ2-1; tentatively, D is TRBD1 or TRBD2 (7 bases each). Germline assignment: CDR1 MNHNY and CDR2 SVGAGI (reference sequence). V gave up 5 bases and J gave up 14 bases, with 16 bases separating them. CDR3 size: 12 residues. CDR3 region: CASSPLQGREFF. For the CDR3, the DNA is TGTGCCAGCAGTCCTCTACAGGGGAGGGAGTTCTTC.

Remarks on this clone: With only one base between it and a far larger clone, this is likely a read error. The chain carries TRBV5-6 and TRBJ1-6; 8 bases are a match to TRBD1. The CDR3 totals 16 residues. CDR1 is SGHDT and CDR2 is YYEEEE in the germline V gene. CDR3 in amino acids: CASGLDAGGDNSPLHF. As DNA, the CDR3 is TGTGCCAGCGGCTTGGACGCAGGGGGCGATAATTCACCCCTCCACTTT.

This clone was detected only a few times. The chain employs TRBV7-2 and TRBJ1-6; 7 bases line up with TRBD1. CDR3 length: 15 residues. Per the germline V gene, CDR1 is SGHTA and CDR2 is FQGNSA. The J segment lost 7 bases and the V segment lost 3 bases, leaving 6 bases of the junction unmatched. DNA for the CDR3: TGTGCCAGCAGCTTCGCGGGACAGCAAAATTCACCCCTCCACTTT. Protein product: CASSFAGQQNSPLHF.

By share, this clone counts as medium-sized. The V and J genes are TRBV7-3 and TRBJ1-1; D might be TRBD1 (5 bases). V lost 3 bases and J lost 7, with 9 bases in between. Germline loops: CDR1 SGHTA, CDR2 FQGTGA. This CDR3 is 12 amino acids long. Here the CDR3 reads CASSFRVNEAFF. CDR3 nucleotides: TGTGCCAGCAGCTTCAGGGTGAATGAAGCTTTCTTT.